The T cell receptor (beta chain) under discussion was sequenced for a study of shared clonotypes between healthy human individuals. This table comes from immunoSEQ multiplex PCR, and its TCRdb copy is limited to in-frame clones, with some not included. Of roughly 590,000 clones in the sample, nearly 97% were seen once. The CDR3 length is 14 residues. Germline V gene sequence: CDR1 LNHDA, CDR2 SQIVND (reference sequence). The V end was cut by 3 bases, the J end by 0 bases, with 9 bases between. Naive CD8 cells comprised CD45RO-negative, CCR7-positively selected cells, excluding terminally differentiated effector memory CD45RA+ cells.

The receptor was derived from a woman in her twenties or thirties in good health. The rearrangement links TRBV19 to TRBJ2-7, with D perhaps TRBD1 or TRBD2 (5 bases each). Sequencing input: naive CD8+ T cells sorted from blood. The CDR3 protein is CASSMAGTSYEQYF. The CDR3 DNA reads TGTGCCAGTAGTATGGCAGGGACCTCCTACGAGCAGTACTTC.